The sequence of this T cell receptor beta chain was determined in a study of cytomegalovirus exposure and HLA in healthy donors. Findings and limits, study-wide: Usually a TCR sequence was rare, but some public TCRs were found in many donors.

As regards this clone: Its antigen is not known.

Trimming removed 0 bases at V and 8 bases at J, with 16 bases between. Germline assignment: CDR1 MGHRA and CDR2 YSYEKL. The CDR3 covers 15 residues. The primer mix had 60 Vbeta and 13 Jbeta primers. Repertoires were generated with immunoSEQ multiplex PCR, while TCRdb's copy carries only in-frame clones and drops some. The data hold roughly 190,000 clones, with around 83% observed a single time. The chain employs TRBV4-1 and TRBJ1-2; tentative D call: TRBD1 (5 bases). Specimen: PBMCs. The sequence was obtained from a woman aged 18-29 years in good health and CMV-seronegative. The CDR3 loop is CASSQDASRAWGYTF. The CDR3 DNA follows: TGCGCCAGCAGCCAAGACGCCTCCAGGGCCTGGGGCTACACCTTC.